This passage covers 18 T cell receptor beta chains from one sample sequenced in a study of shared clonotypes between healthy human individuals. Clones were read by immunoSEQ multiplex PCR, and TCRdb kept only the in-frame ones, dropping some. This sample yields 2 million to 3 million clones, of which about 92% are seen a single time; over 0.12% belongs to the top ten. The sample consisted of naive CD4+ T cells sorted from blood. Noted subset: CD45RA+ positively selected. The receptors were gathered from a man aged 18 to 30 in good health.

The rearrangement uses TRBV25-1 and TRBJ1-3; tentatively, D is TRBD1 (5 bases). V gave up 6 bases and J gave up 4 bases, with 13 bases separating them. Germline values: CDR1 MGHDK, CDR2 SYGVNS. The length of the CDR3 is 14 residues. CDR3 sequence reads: CASRDQGNGNTIYF. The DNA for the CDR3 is TGTGCCAGCAGGGATCAGGGAAACGGAAACACCATATATTTT.

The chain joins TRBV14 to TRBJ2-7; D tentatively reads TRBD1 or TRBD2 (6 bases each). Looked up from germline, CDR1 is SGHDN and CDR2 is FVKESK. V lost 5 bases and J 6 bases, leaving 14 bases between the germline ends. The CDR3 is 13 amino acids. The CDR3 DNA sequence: TGTGCCAGCAGCAAGATGTCGGGGGCCGAGCAGTACTTC. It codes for CASSKMSGAEQYF. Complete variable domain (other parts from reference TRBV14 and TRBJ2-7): EAGVTQFPSHSVIEKGQTVTLRCDPISGHDNLYWYRRVMGKEIKFLLHFVKESKQDESGMPNNRFLAERTGGTYSTLKVQPAELEDSGVYFCASSKMSGAEQYFGPGTRLTVT.

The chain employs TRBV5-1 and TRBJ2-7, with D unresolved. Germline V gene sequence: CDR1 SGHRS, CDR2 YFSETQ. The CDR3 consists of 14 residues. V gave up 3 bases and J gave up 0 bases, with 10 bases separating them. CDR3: CASSYRPDSYEQYF. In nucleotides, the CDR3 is TGCGCCAGCAGCTATAGGCCAGACTCCTACGAGCAGTACTTC.

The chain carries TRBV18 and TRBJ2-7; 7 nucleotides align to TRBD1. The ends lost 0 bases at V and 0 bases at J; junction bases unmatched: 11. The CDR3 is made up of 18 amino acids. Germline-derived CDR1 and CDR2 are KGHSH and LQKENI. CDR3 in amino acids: CASSPPGWSGTDSYEQYF. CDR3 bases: TGTGCCAGCTCACCACCGGGCTGGAGTGGGACAGACTCCTACGAGCAGTACTTC.

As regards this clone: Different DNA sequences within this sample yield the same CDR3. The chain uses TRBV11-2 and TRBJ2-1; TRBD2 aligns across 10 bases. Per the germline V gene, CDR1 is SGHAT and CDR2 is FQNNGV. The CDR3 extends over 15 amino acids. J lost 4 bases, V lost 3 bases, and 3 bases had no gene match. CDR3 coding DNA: TGTGCCAGCAGCTTTACTAGCGGGGCATACAATGAGCAGTTCTTC. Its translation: CASSFTSGAYNEQFF. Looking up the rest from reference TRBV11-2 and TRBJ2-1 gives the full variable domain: EAGVAQSPRYKIIEKRQSVAFWCNPISGHATLYWYQQILGQGPKLLIQFQNNGVVDDSQLPKDRFSAERLKGVDSTLKIQPAKLEDSAVYLCASSFTSGAYNEQFFGPGTRLTVL.

CDR3 in amino acids: CASRQQGAGGYTF. The CDR3 bases are TGTGCCAGCAGGCAACAGGGGGCGGGTGGCTACACCTTC. The rearrangement uses TRBV27 and TRBJ1-2, with 9 bases lining up with TRBD1. Germline CDR1 MNHEY, CDR2 SMNVEV (reference sequence). The CDR3 covers 13 residues. J gave up 7 bases and V 6 bases, and 6 bases lay outside the gene matches.

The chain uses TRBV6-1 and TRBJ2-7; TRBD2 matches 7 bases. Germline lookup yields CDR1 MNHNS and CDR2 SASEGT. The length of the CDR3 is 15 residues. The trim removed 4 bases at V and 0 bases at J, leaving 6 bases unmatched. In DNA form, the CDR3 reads TGTGCCAGCAGTGTCCGGGAGGTGAGCTCCTACGAGCAGTACTTC. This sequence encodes CASSVREVSSYEQYF.

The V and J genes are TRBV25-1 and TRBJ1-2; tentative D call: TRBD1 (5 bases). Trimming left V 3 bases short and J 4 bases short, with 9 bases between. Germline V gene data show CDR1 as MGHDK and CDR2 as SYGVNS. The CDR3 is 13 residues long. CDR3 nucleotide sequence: TGTGCCAGCAGTGACGGGGCGTTCTATGGCTACACCTTC. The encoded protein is CASSDGAFYGYTF.

The CDR3 DNA reads as TGTGCCAGCAGCTTCACCGGGACAGGGGGCGCGGGCACTGAAGCTTTCTTT. It translates to CASSFTGTGGAGTEAFF. This chain joins TRBV7-3 and TRBJ1-1, with 12 bases fitting TRBD1. The CDR3 length is 17 residues. Germline CDR1 SGHTA, CDR2 FQGTGA. The V segment lost 3 bases and the J segment 4 bases; nucleotides outside the gene matches: 9.

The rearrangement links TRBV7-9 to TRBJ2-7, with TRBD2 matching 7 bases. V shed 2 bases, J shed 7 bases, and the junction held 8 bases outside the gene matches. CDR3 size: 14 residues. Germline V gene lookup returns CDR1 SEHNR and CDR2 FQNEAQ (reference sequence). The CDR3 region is CASSLRGLPFEQYF. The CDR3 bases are TGTGCCAGCAGCTTAAGGGGACTACCATTTGAGCAGTACTTC.

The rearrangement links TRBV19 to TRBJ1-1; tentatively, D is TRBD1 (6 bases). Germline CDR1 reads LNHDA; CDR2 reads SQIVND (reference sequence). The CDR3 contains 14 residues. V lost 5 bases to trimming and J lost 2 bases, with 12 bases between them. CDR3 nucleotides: TGTGCCAGTAGTCCCGGGACAAAAAACACTGAAGCTTTCTTT. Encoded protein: CASSPGTKNTEAFF.

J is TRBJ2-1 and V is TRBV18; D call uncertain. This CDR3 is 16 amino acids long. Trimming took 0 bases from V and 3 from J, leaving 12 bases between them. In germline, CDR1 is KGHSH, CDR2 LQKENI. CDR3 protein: CASSPPAPAIYNEQFF. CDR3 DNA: TGTGCCAGCTCACCACCTGCACCGGCTATCTACAATGAGCAGTTCTTC.

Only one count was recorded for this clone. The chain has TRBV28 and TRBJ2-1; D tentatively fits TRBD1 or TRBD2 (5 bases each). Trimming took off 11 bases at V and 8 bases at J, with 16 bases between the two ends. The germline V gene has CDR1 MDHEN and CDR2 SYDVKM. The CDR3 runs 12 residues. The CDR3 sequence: CAGGIGFHEQFF. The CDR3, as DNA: TGTGCCGGGGGTATAGGGTTCCATGAGCAGTTCTTC.

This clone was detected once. CDR3 sequence: CASNREALAKNIQYF. The CDR3 region has the DNA TGTGCCAGCAATAGGGAGGCCCTAGCCAAAAACATTCAGTACTTC. This chain connects TRBV6-1 to TRBJ2-4; possibly TRBD2 for D (6 bases). This CDR3 comprises 15 residues. With 7 bases removed from V and 0 bases from J, the gap between germline ends came to 13 bases. From germline, CDR1 is MNHNS and CDR2 SASEGT.

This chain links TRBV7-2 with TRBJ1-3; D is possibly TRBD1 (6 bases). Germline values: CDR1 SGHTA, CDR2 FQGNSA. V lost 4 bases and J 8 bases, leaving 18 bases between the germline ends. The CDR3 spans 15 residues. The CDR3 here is CASSSYGGSKDTIYF. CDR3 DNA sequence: TGTGCCAGCAGCTCCTATGGGGGCTCTAAGGACACCATATATTTT.

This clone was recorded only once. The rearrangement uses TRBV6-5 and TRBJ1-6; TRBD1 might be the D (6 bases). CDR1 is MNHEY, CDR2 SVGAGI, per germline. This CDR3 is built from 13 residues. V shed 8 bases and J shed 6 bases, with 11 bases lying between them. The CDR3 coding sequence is TGTGCCAGCGGGGGACAAGTTAATTCACCCCTCCACTTT. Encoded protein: CASGGQVNSPLHF.

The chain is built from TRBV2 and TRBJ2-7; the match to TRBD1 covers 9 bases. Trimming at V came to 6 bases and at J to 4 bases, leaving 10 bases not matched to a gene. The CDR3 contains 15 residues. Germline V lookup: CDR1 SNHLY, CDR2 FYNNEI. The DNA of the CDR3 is TGTGCCAGCAGAGCGACAGGGGGTATATGGTACGAGCAGTACTTC. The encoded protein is CASRATGGIWYEQYF.

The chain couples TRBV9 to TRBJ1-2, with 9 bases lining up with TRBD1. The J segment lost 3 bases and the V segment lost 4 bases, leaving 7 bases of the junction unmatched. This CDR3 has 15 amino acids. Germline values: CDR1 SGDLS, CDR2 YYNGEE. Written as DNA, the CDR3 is TGTGCCAGCAGCCCTCGACAGGGGGGGGACTATGGCTACACCTTC. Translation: CASSPRQGGDYGYTF.